The rows below give T cell receptor beta chains drawn from one sample of a study of blood T cell repertoires in COVID-19. Some clones are missing from TCRdb's copy, which holds only in-frame ones; the method was immunoSEQ multiplex PCR. This table holds about half a million clones, 70% to 90% found once. The specimen sequenced was peripheral blood. Source of these receptors: a human donor in a cohort sampled during active COVID-19. Both conserved end residues are part of each CDR3. The D gene is left open where the match is weak. Some rows have no size entry. The others give once, few or many, or a class for an expanded clone.

13 | few | TRBJ1-1 | TRBV19 | - | TGTGCCAGTAGTACCCAGGCCGGGGGGCAAGCTTTCTTT | CASSTQAGGQAFF
16 | - | TRBJ2-2 | TRBV5-1 | - | TGCGCCAGCAGCCCGGGACTGGCCACTAACACCGGGGAGCTGTTTTTT | CASSPGLATNTGELFF
14 | - | TRBJ2-7 | TRBV2 | TRBD1 | TGTGCCAGCAAGGGGGACAGGGACTCCTACGAGCAGTACTTC | CASKGDRDSYEQYF
17 | few | TRBJ1-1 | TRBV4-2 | - | TGTGCCAGCAGCCAGTCGACGGCGGGGGCGGTGAACACTGAAGCTTTCTTT | CASSQSTAGAVNTEAFF
15 | once | TRBJ1-3 | TRBV29-1 | - | TGCAGCGTTGAATATGGGTCAGGGAACGGAAACACCATATATTTT | CSVEYGSGNGNTIYF
15 | - | TRBJ1-2 | TRBV19 | TRBD1 | TGTGCCAGTACCCCGGGACAGGACAGGGGCTATGGCTACACCTTC | CASTPGQDRGYGYTF
22 | - | TRBJ1-3 | TRBV10-1 | - | TGCGCCAGCAGTGCCCTTCATACGCCCGGTCGGGGGTGGAAGAGCTCTGGAAACACCATATATTTT | CASSALHTPGRGWKSSGNTIYF
13 | - | TRBJ2-7 | TRBV28 | - | TGTGCCAGCCTCGACAGCAACTCCTACGAGCAGTACTTC | CASLDSNSYEQYF
12 | - | TRBJ2-7 | TRBV6-5 | - | TGTGCCAGCAGTTACTCTAGCCACGAGCAGTACTTC | CASSYSSHEQYF
19 | once | TRBJ1-3 | TRBV10-1 | - | TGCGCCAGCAGTGCCCCCCCCCTCCACAGGAACACAACTGGAAACACCATATATTTT | CASSAPPLHRNTTGNTIYF